This T cell receptor (beta chain) emerged from a study of chemoradiotherapy in HPV16-positive cancers. The repertoire was sequenced with immunoSEQ multiplex PCR; TCRdb's copy has only in-frame clones and lacks some. The sample has approximately 8,000 clones; roughly 83% are singletons. The sequenced sample was blood, obtained from a patient who underwent chemoradiotherapy. The receptor's source is a human donor with HPV-associated anogenital cancer.

This chain's CDR3 is CASSDGLAGDTDTQYF. DNA of the CDR3: TGTGCCAGCAGTGACGGACTAGCGGGGGACACAGATACGCAGTATTTT. V gene TRBV6-4 combines with J gene TRBJ2-3, with 13 bases identical to TRBD2. Unmatched junction bases numbered 1, after V lost 2 bases and J lost 2 bases. The length of the CDR3 is 16 residues. From germline, CDR1 is MRHNA and CDR2 SNTAGT.